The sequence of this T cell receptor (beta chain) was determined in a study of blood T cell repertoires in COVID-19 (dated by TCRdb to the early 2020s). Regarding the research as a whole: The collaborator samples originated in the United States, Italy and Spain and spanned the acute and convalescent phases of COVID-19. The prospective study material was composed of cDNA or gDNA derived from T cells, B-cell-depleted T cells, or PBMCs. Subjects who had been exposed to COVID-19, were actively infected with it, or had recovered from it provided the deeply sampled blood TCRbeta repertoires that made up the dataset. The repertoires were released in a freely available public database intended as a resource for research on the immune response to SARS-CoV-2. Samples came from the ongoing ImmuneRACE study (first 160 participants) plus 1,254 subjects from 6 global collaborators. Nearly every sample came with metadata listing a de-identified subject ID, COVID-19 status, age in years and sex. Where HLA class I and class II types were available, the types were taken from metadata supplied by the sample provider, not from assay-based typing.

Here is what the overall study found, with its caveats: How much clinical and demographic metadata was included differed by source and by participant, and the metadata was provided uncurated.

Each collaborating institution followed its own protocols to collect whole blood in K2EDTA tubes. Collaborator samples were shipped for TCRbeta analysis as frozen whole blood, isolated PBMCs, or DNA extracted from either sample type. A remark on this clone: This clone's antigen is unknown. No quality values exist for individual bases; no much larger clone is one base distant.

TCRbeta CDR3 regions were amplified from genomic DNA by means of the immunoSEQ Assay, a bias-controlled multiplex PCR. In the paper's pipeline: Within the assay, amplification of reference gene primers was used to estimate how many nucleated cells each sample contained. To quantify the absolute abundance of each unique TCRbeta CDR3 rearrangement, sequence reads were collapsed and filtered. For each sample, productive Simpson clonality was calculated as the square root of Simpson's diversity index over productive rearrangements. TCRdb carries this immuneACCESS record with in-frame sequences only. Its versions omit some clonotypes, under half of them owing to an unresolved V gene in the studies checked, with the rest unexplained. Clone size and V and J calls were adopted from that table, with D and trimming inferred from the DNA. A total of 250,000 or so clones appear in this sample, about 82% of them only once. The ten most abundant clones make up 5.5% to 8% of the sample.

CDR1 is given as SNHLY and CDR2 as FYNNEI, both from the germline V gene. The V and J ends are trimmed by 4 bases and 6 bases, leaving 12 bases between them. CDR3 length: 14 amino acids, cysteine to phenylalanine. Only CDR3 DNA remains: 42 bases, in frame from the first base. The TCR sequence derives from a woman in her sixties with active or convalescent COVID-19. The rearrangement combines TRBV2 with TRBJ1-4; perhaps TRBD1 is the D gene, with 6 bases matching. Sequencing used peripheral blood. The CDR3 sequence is CASSARGNYEKLFF. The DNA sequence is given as TGTGCCAGCAGTGCTAGGGGGAATTATGAAAAACTGTTTTTT.